Listed below are T cell receptor beta chains from one sample, sequenced in a study of blood T cell repertoires in COVID-19. Clones were sequenced by immunoSEQ multiplex PCR, and TCRdb holds only the in-frame ones, with some missing. The table shows 400,000 to 450,000 clones, with approximately 90% occurring only once. Material for sequencing was peripheral blood. The receptors stem from a woman in her thirties or forties with COVID-19, enrolled during active disease. The CDR3 runs from the conserved cysteine through the conserved F or W.

v_gene: TRBV28; j_gene: TRBJ1-4; len: 16; CDR3aa: CASSSMGQGTREKLFF
v_gene: TRBV20-1; j_gene: TRBJ1-4; len: 14; CDR3aa: CSASSGGRDEKLFF
v_gene: TRBV7-9; j_gene: TRBJ2-5; len: 17; CDR3aa: CASSRSLTLTGGETQYF
v_gene: TRBV5-6; j_gene: TRBJ2-5; len: 16; CDR3aa: CASSPGRDRVLETQYF
v_gene: TRBV6-2/TRBV6-3; j_gene: TRBJ1-2; len: 17; CDR3aa: CASSYVWTTGEDYGYTF
v_gene: TRBV11-2; j_gene: TRBJ2-2; len: 18; CDR3aa: CASSPRTSGTTPGGELFF
v_gene: TRBV18; j_gene: TRBJ1-5; len: 15; CDR3aa: CASSYRDSVNQPQHF
v_gene: TRBV7-9; j_gene: TRBJ1-5; len: 14; CDR3aa: CASRGQDSNQPQHF
v_gene: TRBV14; j_gene: TRBJ1-6; len: 15; CDR3aa: CASSQALIRRSPLHF
v_gene: TRBV6-5; j_gene: TRBJ2-7; len: 12; CDR3aa: CASSLQGPEQYF
v_gene: TRBV9; j_gene: TRBJ1-2; len: 14; CDR3aa: CASSVNRGDYGYTF
v_gene: TRBV27; j_gene: TRBJ1-5; len: 15; CDR3aa: CASSPVAYSNQPQHF
v_gene: TRBV13; j_gene: TRBJ2-7; len: 13; CDR3aa: CASRQAASYEQYF
v_gene: TRBV27; j_gene: TRBJ2-7; len: 15; CDR3aa: CASSSYLRGSYEQYF
v_gene: TRBV7-9; j_gene: TRBJ1-2; len: 15; CDR3aa: CASSERGGEVYGYTF
v_gene: TRBV28; j_gene: TRBJ2-2; len: 14; CDR3aa: CASIPGQLTGELFF
v_gene: TRBV27; j_gene: TRBJ2-7; len: 11; CDR3aa: CASRQGPEQYF
v_gene: TRBV19; j_gene: TRBJ2-2; len: 16; CDR3aa: CASSTLTGGGTGELFF
v_gene: TRBV4-1; j_gene: TRBJ1-1; len: 15; CDR3aa: CASSQDTGRYTEAFF
v_gene: TRBV6-4; j_gene: TRBJ1-4; len: 15; CDR3aa: CASSKDRAPNEKLFF
v_gene: TRBV3-1/TRBV3-2; j_gene: TRBJ1-1; len: 15; CDR3aa: CASSPTGTENTEAFF
v_gene: TRBV4-2; j_gene: TRBJ1-6; len: 15; CDR3aa: CASSQDGQGDSPLHF
v_gene: TRBV5-4; j_gene: TRBJ1-6; len: 15; CDR3aa: CASSSGDRVNSPLHF
v_gene: TRBV5-1; j_gene: TRBJ2-7; len: 13; CDR3aa: CASSWDLAYEQYF
v_gene: TRBV4-3; j_gene: TRBJ2-7; len: 15; CDR3aa: CASSHSPGVSYEQYF
v_gene: TRBV28; j_gene: TRBJ1-3; len: 12; CDR3aa: CASLALGNTIYF
v_gene: TRBV7-8; j_gene: TRBJ1-5; len: 18; CDR3aa: CASSFYIDRAHSNQPQHF
v_gene: TRBV24-1; j_gene: TRBJ2-5; len: 15; CDR3aa: CATSDPVGRVETQYF
v_gene: TRBV6-6; j_gene: TRBJ1-1; len: 13; CDR3aa: CASRTTVNTEAFF
v_gene: TRBV28; j_gene: TRBJ1-4; len: 14; CDR3aa: CASRPTGDNEKLFF
v_gene: TRBV6-2/TRBV6-3; j_gene: TRBJ2-3; len: 12; CDR3aa: CASSPGTDTQYF
v_gene: TRBV7-9; j_gene: TRBJ1-1; len: 13; CDR3aa: CASSQDTDTEAFF
v_gene: TRBV21-1; j_gene: TRBJ1-3; len: 11; CDR3aa: CASSPRNTIYF
v_gene: TRBV18; j_gene: TRBJ2-2; len: 16; CDR3aa: CASSPLISGGSGELFF
v_gene: TRBV28; j_gene: TRBJ2-7; len: 16; CDR3aa: CASSDLPGQGSYEQYF
v_gene: TRBV6-5; j_gene: TRBJ1-2; len: 13; CDR3aa: CASSVGQGAGYTF
v_gene: TRBV5-4; j_gene: TRBJ1-5; len: 15; CDR3aa: CASSLSPGGGQPQHF
v_gene: TRBV7-9; j_gene: TRBJ1-1; len: 15; CDR3aa: CASSLPTGRNTEAFF
v_gene: TRBV5-5; j_gene: TRBJ2-6; len: 18; CDR3aa: CASSLLSITGAGGNVLTF
v_gene: TRBV28; j_gene: TRBJ2-2; len: 17; CDR3aa: CASTFPPGQGRTGELFF
v_gene: TRBV5-4; j_gene: TRBJ1-2; len: 16; CDR3aa: CASSSPPGRGNYGYTF
v_gene: TRBV28; j_gene: TRBJ2-7; len: 12; CDR3aa: CASQTGGYEQYF
v_gene: TRBV30; j_gene: TRBJ1-5; len: 13; CDR3aa: CAWSGQGIEPQHF
v_gene: TRBV4-1; j_gene: TRBJ1-5; len: 15; CDR3aa: CASSHIPGGEQPQHF
v_gene: TRBV19; j_gene: TRBJ2-7; len: 18; CDR3aa: CASSIDLGQGALSYEQYF
v_gene: TRBV6-2/TRBV6-3; j_gene: TRBJ1-2; len: 17; CDR3aa: CASSSPTPDGTGGGYTF
v_gene: TRBV27; j_gene: TRBJ2-3; len: 15; CDR3aa: CASSLRASVPDTQYF
v_gene: TRBV30; j_gene: TRBJ2-4; len: 15; CDR3aa: CAWARGTVAKNIQYF
v_gene: TRBV7-2; j_gene: TRBJ2-1; len: 17; CDR3aa: CASSLGGLLSSYNEQFF
v_gene: TRBV27; j_gene: TRBJ2-7; len: 19; CDR3aa: CASRKQGTSGDPSYYEQYF
v_gene: TRBV6-2/TRBV6-3; j_gene: TRBJ2-2; len: 14; CDR3aa: CASSPGQDTGELFF
v_gene: TRBV9; j_gene: TRBJ2-2; len: 13; CDR3aa: CASSVGTTGELFF
v_gene: TRBV9; j_gene: TRBJ2-1; len: 15; CDR3aa: CASSVEGTPYNEQFF